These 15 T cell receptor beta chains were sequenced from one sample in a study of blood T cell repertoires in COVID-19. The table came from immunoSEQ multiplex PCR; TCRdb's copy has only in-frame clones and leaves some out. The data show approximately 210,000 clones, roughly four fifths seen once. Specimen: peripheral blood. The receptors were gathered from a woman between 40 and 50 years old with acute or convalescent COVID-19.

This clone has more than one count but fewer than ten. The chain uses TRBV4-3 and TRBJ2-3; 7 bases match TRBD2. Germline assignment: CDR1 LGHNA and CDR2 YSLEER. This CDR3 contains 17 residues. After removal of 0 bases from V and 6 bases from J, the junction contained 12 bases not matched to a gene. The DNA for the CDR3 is TGCGCCAGCAGCCAAGATGTCGAGGGAGGGGTCGGGGATACGCAGTATTTT. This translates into CASSQDVEGGVGDTQYF.

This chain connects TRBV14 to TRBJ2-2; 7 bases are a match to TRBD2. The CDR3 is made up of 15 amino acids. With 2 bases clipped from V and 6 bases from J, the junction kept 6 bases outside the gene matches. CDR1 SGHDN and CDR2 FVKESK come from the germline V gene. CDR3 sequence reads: CASSQWREIAGELFF. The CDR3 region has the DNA TGTGCCAGCAGCCAATGGCGGGAGATCGCCGGGGAGCTGTTTTTT.

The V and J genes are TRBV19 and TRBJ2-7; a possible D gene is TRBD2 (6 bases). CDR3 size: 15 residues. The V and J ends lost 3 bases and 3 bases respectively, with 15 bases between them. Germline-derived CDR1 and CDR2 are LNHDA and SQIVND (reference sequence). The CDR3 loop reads CASSISLARIYEQYF. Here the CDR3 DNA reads TGTGCCAGTAGTATTTCTCTAGCGCGAATCTACGAGCAGTACTTC.

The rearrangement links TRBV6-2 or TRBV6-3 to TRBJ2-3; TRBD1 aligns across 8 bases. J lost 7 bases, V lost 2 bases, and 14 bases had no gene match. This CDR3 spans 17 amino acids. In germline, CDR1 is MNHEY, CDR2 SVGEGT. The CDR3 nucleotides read TGTGCCAGCAGTTACCCAGGACAGGGAATAACGACAAATACGCAGTATTTT. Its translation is CASSYPGQGITTNTQYF.

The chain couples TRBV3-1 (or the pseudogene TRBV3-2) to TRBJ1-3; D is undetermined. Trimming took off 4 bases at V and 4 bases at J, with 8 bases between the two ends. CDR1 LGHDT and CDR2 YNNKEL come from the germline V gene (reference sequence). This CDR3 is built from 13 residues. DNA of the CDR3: TGTGCCAGCAGCCTTGGACTCGGAAACACCATATATTTT. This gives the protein CASSLGLGNTIYF.

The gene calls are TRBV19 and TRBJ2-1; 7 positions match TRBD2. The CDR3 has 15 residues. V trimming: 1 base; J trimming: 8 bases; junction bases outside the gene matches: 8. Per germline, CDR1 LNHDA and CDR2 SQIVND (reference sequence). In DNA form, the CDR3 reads TGTGCCAGTAGTATAGGCGCTAGCGGTTTCGATGAGCAGTTCTTC. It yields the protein CASSIGASGFDEQFF.

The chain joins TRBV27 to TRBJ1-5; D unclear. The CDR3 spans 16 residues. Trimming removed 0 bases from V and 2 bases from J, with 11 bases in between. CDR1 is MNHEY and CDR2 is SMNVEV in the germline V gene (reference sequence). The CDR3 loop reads CASSLSGGYGNQPQHF. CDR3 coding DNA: TGTGCCAGCAGTTTATCGGGAGGGTACGGCAATCAGCCCCAGCATTTT.

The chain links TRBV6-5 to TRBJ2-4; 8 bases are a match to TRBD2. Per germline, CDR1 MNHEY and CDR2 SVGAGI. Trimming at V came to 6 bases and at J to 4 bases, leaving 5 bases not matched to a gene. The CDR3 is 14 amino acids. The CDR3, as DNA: TGTGCCAGCAGCGGGGGGGGACAAAAAAACATTCAGTACTTC. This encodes CASSGGGQKNIQYF.

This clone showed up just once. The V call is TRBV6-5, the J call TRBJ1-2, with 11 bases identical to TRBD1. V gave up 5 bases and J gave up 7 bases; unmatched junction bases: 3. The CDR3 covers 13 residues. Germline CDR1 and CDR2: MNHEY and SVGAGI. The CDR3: CASSRGQGAGYTF. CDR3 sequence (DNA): TGTGCCAGCAGTCGAGGACAGGGGGCTGGCTACACCTTC.

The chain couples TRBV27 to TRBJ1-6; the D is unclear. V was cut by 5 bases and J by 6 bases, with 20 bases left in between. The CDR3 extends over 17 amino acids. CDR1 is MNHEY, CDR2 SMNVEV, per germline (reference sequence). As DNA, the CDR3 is TGTGCCAGCAGTCCTAACGATGCGAGGTCCACTAATTCACCCCTCCACTTT. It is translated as CASSPNDARSTNSPLHF.

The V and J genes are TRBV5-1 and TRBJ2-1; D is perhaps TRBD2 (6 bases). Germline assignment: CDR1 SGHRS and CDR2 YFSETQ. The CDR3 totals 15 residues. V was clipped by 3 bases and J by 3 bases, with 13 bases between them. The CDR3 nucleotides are TGCGCCAGCAGCTCCGGGACTCTTAACTACAATGAGCAGTTCTTC. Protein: CASSSGTLNYNEQFF.

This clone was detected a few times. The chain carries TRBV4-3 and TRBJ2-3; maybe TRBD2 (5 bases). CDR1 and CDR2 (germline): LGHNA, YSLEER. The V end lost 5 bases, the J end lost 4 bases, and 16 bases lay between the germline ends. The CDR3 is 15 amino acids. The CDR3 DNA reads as TGCGCCAGCAGCTATAGGACGGACGGGGCAGATACGCAGTATTTT. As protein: CASSYRTDGADTQYF.

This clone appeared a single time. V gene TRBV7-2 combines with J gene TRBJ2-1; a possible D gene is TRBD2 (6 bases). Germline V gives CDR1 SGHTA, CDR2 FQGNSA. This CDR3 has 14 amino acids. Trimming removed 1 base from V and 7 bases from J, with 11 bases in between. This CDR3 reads CASSLGREINEQFF. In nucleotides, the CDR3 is TGTGCCAGCAGCTTAGGACGGGAGATAAATGAGCAGTTCTTC.

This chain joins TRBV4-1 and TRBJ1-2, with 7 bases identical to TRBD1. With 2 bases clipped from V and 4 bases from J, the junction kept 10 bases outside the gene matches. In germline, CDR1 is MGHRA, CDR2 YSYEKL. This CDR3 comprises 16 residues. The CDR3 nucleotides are TGCGCCAGCAGCCAACCGGACAGGCCACCTGGCTATGGCTACACCTTC. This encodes CASSQPDRPPGYGYTF.

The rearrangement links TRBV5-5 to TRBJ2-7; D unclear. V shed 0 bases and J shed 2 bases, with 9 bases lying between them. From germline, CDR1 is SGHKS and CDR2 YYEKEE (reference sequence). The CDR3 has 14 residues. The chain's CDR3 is CASSLEQIPYEQYF. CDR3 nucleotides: TGTGCCAGCAGCTTGGAACAGATTCCCTACGAGCAGTACTTC.